Sequencing of this TCR beta chain was carried out in a study of blood T cell repertoires in COVID-19 (TCRdb year 2020). As for the study more broadly: The collaborator samples originated in the United States, Italy and Spain and spanned the acute and convalescent phases of COVID-19. The prospective study material was composed of cDNA or gDNA derived from T cells, B-cell-depleted T cells, or PBMCs. The dataset comprised deeply sampled blood TCRbeta repertoires from subjects exposed to, actively infected with, or recovered from COVID-19. The repertoires were made available in a free public database intended to serve as a resource for research on the immune response to SARS-CoV-2. Samples came from the ongoing ImmuneRACE study (first 160 participants) plus 1,254 subjects from 6 global collaborators. Sample metadata almost always included a de-identified subject ID, COVID-19 status, age in years and sex. Where HLA class I and class II types were available, the types were taken from metadata supplied by the sample provider, not from assay-based typing.

Overall results and qualifications from the work: Clinical and demographic metadata were provided uncurated, with the amount varying by source and participant.

TCRbeta CDR3 regions were amplified from genomic DNA using the immunoSEQ Assay, a bias-controlled multiplex PCR. The authors' analysis ran thus. Within the assay, amplification of reference gene primers was used to estimate how many nucleated cells each sample contained. To quantify the absolute abundance of each unique TCRbeta CDR3 rearrangement, sequence reads were collapsed and filtered. For each sample, productive Simpson clonality was calculated by taking the square root of Simpson's diversity index across productive rearrangements. Not all clones reach the TCRdb copy of this immuneACCESS table, which keeps in-frame sequences only. Checked studies attribute under half of the gap to unresolved V genes and leave the rest unexplained. V and J calls and clone size are as listed in that table; D and trimming were resolved from the DNA. The sample includes a few hundred thousand clones, with 70% to 90% observed a single time. Under 6% of the sample is in the top ten clones.

Enrolling through a virtual design, the prospective study's participants ranged in age from roughly 18 to 100 years and lived across about two dozen United States geographic areas. In the prospective study, participants were assigned to cohorts based on the clinical history participants reported in a screening survey and a study questionnaire. For ImmuneRACE Cohort 3, a participant was defined as recovered based on two consecutive negative NP/OP PCR tests, clearance by a healthcare professional, or resolution of symptoms. In the prospective study, mobile phlebotomists collected whole blood, serum and a nasopharyngeal or oropharyngeal swab from each participant. Prospective study participants could optionally give additional blood draws and questionnaires over a 2-month period. Prospective study blood samples were shipped either frozen or at room temperature before DNA extraction. Including cysteine and phenylalanine, the CDR3 has 16 amino acids. The kept DNA is CDR3 alone, 48 bases in frame from the first base. V and J are truncated by 0 bases and 2 bases respectively, leaving an intervening sequence of 11 bases. The germline V gene (reference sequence) sets CDR1 to SGHNT and CDR2 to YYREEE.

Comments on this clone: Its antigen has not been determined. No base-level quality is on record; no much larger clone is a single base apart.

This TCR was recovered from a woman aged 30 to 39 who had recovered from COVID-19. Specimen: PBMCs or T cells enriched from blood (not recorded which). The chain is assembled from TRBV5-4 and TRBJ1-4; perhaps TRBD1 is the D gene, with 6 bases matching. CDR3 loop: CASSLATGTTNEKLFF. The DNA reads TGTGCCAGCAGCTTGGCCACAGGGACCACTAATGAAAAACTGTTTTTT.